This record concerns one T cell receptor (beta chain) sequence. Its matching antigen is unknown. The data were taken from a study of T cell repertoires in cytomegalovirus infection. Across the study: Selection of CMV epitopes for the study included recently identified HLA-C-restricted and well-studied HLA-B-restricted ones. A matching HLA type, together with CMV infection, was signaled by public TCR beta signatures. Regarding the study as a whole: In two of eight donors, the top clonotype was HLA-C-restricted CMV-specific. CMV carriers with the relevant HLA were identified by cumulative public TCR beta family frequency.

MiXCR was run by TCRdb on the reads, yielding one entry per CDR3 protein. Seen here are approximately 120,000 distinct CDR3 sequences, about 32% observed once, and the top ten hold under 65%. Trimming took off 1 base at V and 3 bases at J, with 12 bases between the two ends. The length of the CDR3 is 15 residues. Germline CDR1 is SGHVT and CDR2 is SQSDAQ. The TCR sequence derives from a human donor in good health (CMV status not recorded). Some clones in this sample may be carry-over from other donors' samples. The sample was CD8+ T cells from cultured PBMCs, taken from culture after CMV antigen stimulation. The chain is built from TRBV7-4 and TRBJ1-2; D perhaps matches TRBD1 (5 bases). This CDR3 reads CASSLGGGGDYGYTF. CDR3 in DNA: TGTGCCAGCAGCTTAGGAGGCGGGGGGGACTATGGCTACACCTTC.